This T cell receptor beta chain derives from a study of CD8+ T cells in alopecia areata. Study summary: Skin was taken from roughly 6-13-month-old C3H/HeJ graft donors that had spontaneous alopecia and grafted onto approximately 6-10-week-old female C3H/HeJ mice.

CD4, CD8alpha, NKG2D, NKG2ACE and other markers guided sorting of pooled cutaneous lymph node cells. It was cDNA, reverse transcribed from extracted RNA, that served as the sequencing template. Profiling relied on immunoSEQ multiplex PCR, and the TCRdb table lists in-frame clones only, not all of them. This sample comprises under 350,000 clones, none seen once only. This clone was seen a few times. The antigen remains undetermined. The genes and germline here are from mouse. The read terminates 4 residues before the CDR3 end, so the remaining end is supplied by the germline J gene. The sample contains more than one DNA sequence encoding this CDR3. Overall study findings and caveats: Among the cells sequenced in scalp samples are also the resident alphabeta T cells of normal skin. Lesional scalp exceeded normal scalp in clonality, especially in alopecia totalis/universalis.

The germline V gene has CDR1 SGHDT and CDR2 FRDEAV. V lost 5 bases and J 0 bases, leaving 10 bases between the germline ends. The CDR3 runs to 14 residues. The TCR comes from a C3H/HeJ mouse with alopecia areata. For the strain, the MHC haplotype given is H2-k. V and J are TRBV14 and TRBJ2-4, with D possibly matching TRBD1 (5 bases). Sequences were obtained from CD4+ T cells sorted from a lymph node. CDR3 region: CASSRDSSQNTLYF. The CDR3 DNA, read in part, is TGTGCCAGCAGCCGCGACAGTAGTCAAAAC.